Listed here is a single T cell receptor beta chain. Trimming pared 3 bases from V and 0 bases from J, leaving 11 bases between. This CDR3 spans 16 amino acids. Germline V gives CDR1 LNHDA, CDR2 SQIVND (reference sequence). How the authors handled the data: Reference gene primers were amplified, and this amplification served to estimate nucleated cell counts. Using immunoSEQ multiplex PCR, the repertoire was profiled, and TCRdb retains in-frame clones only, with some absent. V and J calls and clone size are those listed in that table; D and trimming were worked out from the DNA. The sample carries some 120,000 clones, approximately 86% recorded once. The sample comes from a study of blood T cell repertoires in COVID-19. Across the study: Acute and convalescent COVID-19 samples came from the United States, Italy and Spain. T cells, B-cell-depleted T cells, or PBMCs provided the cDNA or gDNA that served as material.

The rearrangement uses TRBV19 and TRBJ1-4; the D gene is possibly TRBD1 (5 bases). The sequenced sample was peripheral blood. The receptor was derived from a woman between 50 and 59 years old who had recovered from COVID-19. Written as DNA, the CDR3 is TGTGCCAGTAGTATCCCATGGACACCAACTAATGAAAAACTGTTTTTT. Its protein product is CASSIPWTPTNEKLFF.